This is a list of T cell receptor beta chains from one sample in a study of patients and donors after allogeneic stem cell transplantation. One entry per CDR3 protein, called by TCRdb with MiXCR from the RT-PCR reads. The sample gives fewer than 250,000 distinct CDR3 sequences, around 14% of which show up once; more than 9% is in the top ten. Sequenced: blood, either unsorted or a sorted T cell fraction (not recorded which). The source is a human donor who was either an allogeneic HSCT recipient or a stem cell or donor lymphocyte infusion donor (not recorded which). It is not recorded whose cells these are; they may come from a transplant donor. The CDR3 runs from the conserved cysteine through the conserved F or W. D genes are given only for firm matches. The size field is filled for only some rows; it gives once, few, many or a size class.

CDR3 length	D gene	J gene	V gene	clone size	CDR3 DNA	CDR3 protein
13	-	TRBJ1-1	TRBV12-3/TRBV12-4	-	TGTGCCAGCTCCCTTATCGGTGGCAGAGAAGCTTTCTTT	CASSLIGGREAFF
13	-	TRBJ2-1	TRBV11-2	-	TGTGCCAGCATGGGGAATACTAACAATGAGCAGTTCTTC	CASMGNTNNEQFF
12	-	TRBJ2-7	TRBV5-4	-	TGTGCCAGCAGCTTGGATAGGAAGTGGCAGTACTTC	CASSLDRKWQYF
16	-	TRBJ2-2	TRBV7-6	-	TGTGCCAGCAGCTTAGGGGGGGCCGGGGGCACCGGGGAGCTGTTTTTT	CASSLGGAGGTGELFF
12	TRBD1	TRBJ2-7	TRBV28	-	TGTGCCAGCCGGGACAGGCCCTACGAGCAGTACTTC	CASRDRPYEQYF
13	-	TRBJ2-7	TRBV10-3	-	TGTGCCATCAGTCGAGATTTAGGCTACGAGCAGTACTTC	CAISRDLGYEQYF
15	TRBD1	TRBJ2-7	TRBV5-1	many	TGCGCCAGCAGCGCGGAGAGGACAGGGGGCCACGAGCAGTACTTC	CASSAERTGGHEQYF
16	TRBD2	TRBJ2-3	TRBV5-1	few	TGCGCCAGCAGCCCCCGGACTAGCGGGGCCACAGATACGCAGTATTTT	CASSPRTSGATDTQYF
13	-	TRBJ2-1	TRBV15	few	TGTGCCACCAGCAGGGGGGACTTTACAGAGCAGTTCTTC	CATSRGDFTEQFF
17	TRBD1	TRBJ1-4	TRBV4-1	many	TGCGCCAGCAGCCAAGATGCCCCGACAGGGGTGGGTGAAAAACTGTTTTTT	CASSQDAPTGVGEKLFF